Listed here are 19 T cell receptor beta chains from one sample, sequenced in a study of T cell changes during pregnancy in multiple sclerosis. The assay was immunoSEQ multiplex PCR, and TCRdb's table has in-frame clones only and misses some. This table holds about 40,000 clones, roughly 90% found once. Sequences were derived from CD8+ T cells from peripheral blood mononuclear cells, sampled in the first trimester of pregnancy. The receptors stem from a female donor with multiple sclerosis, enrolled in a pregnancy study.

The chain combines TRBV6-4 with TRBJ1-4; D possibly corresponds to TRBD1 (6 bases). The CDR3 totals 15 residues. Trimming removed 7 bases from V and 5 bases from J, with 17 bases in between. Germline CDR1 MRHNA, CDR2 SNTAGT. CDR3 residues: CASKKYRAKNEKLFF. The CDR3, as DNA: TGTGCCAGCAAGAAATACAGGGCAAAAAATGAAAAACTGTTTTTT.

This chain links TRBV2 with TRBJ2-7; TRBD1 agrees at 7 bases. The junction had 5 bases not matched to a gene; V was cut back by 4 bases and J by 2 bases. The CDR3 extends over 14 amino acids. The germline gives CDR1 SNHLY, CDR2 FYNNEI. The CDR3 coding sequence is TGTGCCAGCAGTGGAGGGGGCGGAACCTACGAGCAGTACTTC. Protein sequence: CASSGGGGTYEQYF. The full variable domain, in which reference TRBV2 and TRBJ2-7 provide the parts outside the CDR3, is EPEVTQTPSHQVTQMGQEVILRCVPISNHLYFYWYRQILGQKVEFLVSFYNNEISEKSEIFDDQFSVERPDGSNFTLKIRSTKLEDSAMYFCASSGGGGTYEQYFGPGTRLTVT.

The chain joins TRBV5-1 to TRBJ2-2, with TRBD1 matching over 9 bases. The germline CDR1 and CDR2 sequences are SGHRS and YFSETQ. Trimming cost V 3 bases and J 4 bases; bases outside gene matches: 4. CDR3 length: 15 residues. In DNA, the CDR3 is TGCGCCAGCAGCTACAGGGGACAGGGCACCGGGGAGCTGTTTTTT. Residues: CASSYRGQGTGELFF.

The rearrangement joins TRBV9 to TRBJ1-2, with D perhaps TRBD1 (5 bases). There are 14 residues in the CDR3. Germline CDR1 is SGDLS and CDR2 is YYNGEE. The ends were cut back, 3 bases at V and 8 bases at J, with 17 bases in the middle. The CDR3 coding sequence is TGTGCCAGCAGCGCCCCTGGGGGGGAGTTGGGCTACACCTTC. This gives the protein CASSAPGGELGYTF. The whole variable domain, remainder taken from reference TRBV9 and TRBJ1-2, is DSGVTQTPKHLITATGQRVTLRCSPRSGDLSVYWYQQSLDQGLQFLIQYYNGEERAKGNILERFSAQQFPDLHSELNLSSLELGDSALYFCASSAPGGELGYTFGSGTRLTVV.

The chain is built from TRBV2 and TRBJ2-3; D is unresolved. Trimming removed 8 bases at V and 2 bases at J, with 8 bases between. Germline V gene data show CDR1 as SNHLY and CDR2 as FYNNEI. The CDR3 covers 12 residues. The CDR3 loop is CASLADTDTQYF. The DNA for the CDR3 is TGTGCCAGCTTGGCAGACACAGATACGCAGTATTTT.

V is TRBV6-5 and J is TRBJ1-3; weak D call: TRBD1 (5 bases). CDR1 and CDR2 (germline): MNHEY, SVGAGI. V gave up 7 bases and J gave up 4 bases, with 14 bases separating them. This CDR3 spans 14 amino acids. The CDR3 DNA is TGTGCCAGCACTCCCAGGGAGGCCGGAAACACCATATATTTT. Translated: CASTPREAGNTIYF.

This chain joins TRBV27 and TRBJ1-2; D uncertain. This CDR3 is 12 amino acids long. Per the germline V gene, CDR1 is MNHEY and CDR2 is SMNVEV (reference sequence). The V and J ends lost 6 bases and 0 bases respectively, with 5 bases between them. This CDR3 is CASRAANYGYTF. CDR3 DNA: TGTGCCAGCAGAGCGGCTAACTATGGCTACACCTTC.

V usage is TRBV6-4 and J usage is TRBJ2-2; D is undetermined. The V gene lost 5 bases and the J gene lost 6 bases, with 13 bases spanning the gap. Germline V gene sequence: CDR1 MRHNA, CDR2 SNTAGT. The length of the CDR3 is 14 residues. This CDR3 is CASSSLDSSGELFF. The DNA for the CDR3 is TGTGCCAGCAGTTCTCTCGACTCCTCCGGGGAGCTGTTTTTT.

This chain connects TRBV11-2 to TRBJ1-5; TRBD1 agrees at 10 bases. This CDR3 has 17 amino acids. Looked up from germline, CDR1 is SGHAT and CDR2 is FQNNGV. V was clipped by 1 base and J by 0 bases; unmatched bases: 3. The CDR3 DNA reads as TGTGCCAGCAGCTTAGCAAGGACAGGGGGTAGCAATCAGCCCCAGCATTTT. Residues: CASSLARTGGSNQPQHF.

This chain connects TRBV14 to TRBJ2-3; 8 nucleotides line up with TRBD2. This CDR3 region has 15 residues. The V segment lost 4 bases and the J segment 2 bases; nucleotides outside the gene matches: 5. Germline V gives CDR1 SGHDN, CDR2 FVKESK. As DNA, the CDR3 is TGTGCCAGCAGCCCGCGGGGGGATAACACAGATACGCAGTATTTT. This translates into CASSPRGDNTDTQYF.

This clone was detected once. This chain joins TRBV7-9 and TRBJ2-7; the D gene is possibly TRBD2 (7 bases). The V gene's germline CDR1 is SEHNR and CDR2 FQNEAQ (reference sequence). V lost 4 bases to trimming and J lost 2 bases, with 18 bases between them. The CDR3 contains 16 residues. This CDR3 is CASSWGGGTNPYEQYF. DNA for the CDR3: TGTGCCAGCAGCTGGGGGGGCGGGACAAACCCCTACGAGCAGTACTTC.

The chain recombines TRBV14 with TRBJ2-3; no firm D call. Trimming cost V 3 bases and J 12 bases, with 19 bases left between them. The CDR3 has 14 residues. Germline V lookup: CDR1 SGHDN, CDR2 FVKESK. The CDR3 DNA sequence: TGTGCCAGCAGCCAGGTCCTTTCCCCGGTTGGTCAGTATTTT. This sequence encodes CASSQVLSPVGQYF.

This rearrangement joins TRBV27 to TRBJ2-1, with 7 bases lining up with TRBD1. Germline assignment: CDR1 MNHEY and CDR2 SMNVEV (reference sequence). The CDR3 runs to 15 residues. Trimming took 6 bases from V and 4 from J; bases not matched to a gene: 9. The CDR3 here is CASSQLQGPYNEQFF. CDR3 in DNA: TGTGCCAGCAGCCAACTACAGGGGCCGTACAATGAGCAGTTCTTC.

This chain uses TRBV27 with TRBJ2-1, with 9 bases identical to TRBD2. The CDR3 is made up of 17 amino acids. With 1 base clipped from V and 4 bases from J, the junction kept 8 bases outside the gene matches. Per the germline V gene, CDR1 is MNHEY and CDR2 is SMNVEV (reference sequence). Here the CDR3 reads CASSLFPWRGGYNEQFF. CDR3 nucleotides: TGTGCCAGCAGTTTATTCCCTTGGCGGGGGGGTTACAATGAGCAGTTCTTC.

The V and J genes are TRBV13 and TRBJ1-1; the match to TRBD1 covers 9 bases. Unmatched junction bases numbered 7, after V lost 8 bases and J lost 0 bases. The CDR3 covers 15 residues. CDR1 PRHDT and CDR2 FYEKMQ come from the germline V gene (reference sequence). CDR3 amino acids: CASRIQGAMNTEAFF. For the CDR3, the DNA is TGTGCCAGCCGAATACAGGGGGCCATGAACACTGAAGCTTTCTTT. The entire variable domain, with the rest obtained from reference TRBV13 and TRBJ1-1, is as follows: AAGVIQSPRHLIKEKRETATLKCYPIPRHDTVYWYQQGPGQDPQFLISFYEKMQSDKGSIPDRFSAQQFSDYHSELNMSSLELGDSALYFCASRIQGAMNTEAFFGQGTRLTVV.

The chain uses TRBV6-1 and TRBJ1-5; 7 positions match TRBD1. Germline V CDR1 and CDR2: MNHNS, SASEGT. The CDR3 contains 13 residues. J gave up 7 bases and V 6 bases, and 6 bases lay outside the gene matches. CDR3 sequence: CASREKGGQPQHF. CDR3 in DNA: TGTGCCAGCAGAGAAAAAGGGGGCCAGCCCCAGCATTTT.

The rearrangement links TRBV5-1 to TRBJ1-2; 12 bases line up with TRBD1. With 7 bases clipped from V and 4 bases from J, the junction kept 8 bases outside the gene matches. CDR1 and CDR2 (germline): SGHRS, YFSETQ. This CDR3 is 15 amino acids long. In DNA form, the CDR3 reads TGCGCCAGCCTGGGACAGGGGGCCACCGGCTATGGCTACACCTTC. Protein sequence: CASLGQGATGYGYTF.

The chain is built from TRBV13 and TRBJ2-7; TRBD2 might be the D (6 bases). The germline V and J ends were trimmed by 4 bases and 0 bases, with 13 bases remaining between them. The germline CDR1 and CDR2 sequences are PRHDT and FYEKMQ (reference sequence). The CDR3 has 15 residues. CDR3 sequence: CASSSRDSLSYEQYF. In nucleotides, the CDR3 is TGTGCCAGCAGCTCCCGGGACTCCCTCTCCTACGAGCAGTACTTC.

The rearrangement joins TRBV5-8 to TRBJ2-7, with D perhaps TRBD1 (5 bases). The CDR3 loop spans 15 amino acids. V lost 4 bases to trimming and J lost 3 bases, with 17 bases between them. Germline V gene lookup returns CDR1 SGHTS and CDR2 YDEGEE. The chain's CDR3 is CASSPDMIKSYEQYF. In DNA, the CDR3 is TGTGCCAGCAGCCCGGACATGATAAAAAGCTACGAGCAGTACTTC. The full variable domain, rest sourced from reference TRBV5-8 and TRBJ2-7, is EAGVTQSPTHLIKTRGQQATLRCSPISGHTSVYWYQQALGLGLQFLLWYDEGEERNRGNFPPRFSGRQFPNYSSELNVNALELEDSALYLCASSPDMIKSYEQYFGPGTRLTVT.